This T cell receptor beta chain was found in a study of beta chain features in type 1 diabetes. General observations from the study: Resolution of whether HLA type affects TCRB rearrangement was not achieved here. Patients with type 1 diabetes carried fewer insertions and had more deletions at their VDJ junctions.

With respect to this clone: What it recognizes is unknown.

The whole isolated RNA underwent reverse transcription, so sequencing captured expressed TCRB transcripts. The protocol was immunoSEQ multiplex PCR, while the TCRdb copy is restricted to in-frame clones and leaves out a portion. The sample has tens of thousands of clones; over 60% are singletons. CD4+ cells of the naive, central memory, regulatory and stem cell-like memory types were sorted via CD45RO/CCR7/CD25/CD127/CD95/CD27. Losses at the gene ends were 4 bases for V and 7 bases for J; bases not matched to a gene: 17. The CDR3 has 17 residues. Looked up from germline, CDR1 is SGHDT and CDR2 is YYEEEE.

This TCR was recovered from a middle-aged woman in good health. The chain carries TRBV5-6 and TRBJ1-2; 9 bases agree with TRBD1. What was sequenced was Tregs from blood. The CDR3 DNA reads TGTGCCAGCAGCCCACCTAACGGGGACAGGGTGCCGGGTGGCTACACCTTC. Its protein is CASSPPNGDRVPGGYTF.